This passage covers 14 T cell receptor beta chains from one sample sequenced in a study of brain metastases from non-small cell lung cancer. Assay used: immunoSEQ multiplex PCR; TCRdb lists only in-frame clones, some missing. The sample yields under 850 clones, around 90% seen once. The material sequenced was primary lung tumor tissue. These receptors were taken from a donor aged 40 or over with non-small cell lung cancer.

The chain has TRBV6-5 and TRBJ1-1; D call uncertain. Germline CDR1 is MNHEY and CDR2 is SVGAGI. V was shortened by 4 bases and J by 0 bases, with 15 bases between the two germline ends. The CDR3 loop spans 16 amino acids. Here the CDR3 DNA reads TGTGCCAGCAGTTTTTACGGCGGGCCCGTGAACACTGAAGCTTTCTTT. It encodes CASSFYGGPVNTEAFF.

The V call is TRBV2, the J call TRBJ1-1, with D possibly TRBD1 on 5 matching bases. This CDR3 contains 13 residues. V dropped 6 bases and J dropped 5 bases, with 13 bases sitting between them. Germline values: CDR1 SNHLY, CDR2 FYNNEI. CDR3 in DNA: TGTGCCAGCAGCTTCCAGGGTGCAACTGAAGCTTTCTTT. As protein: CASSFQGATEAFF.

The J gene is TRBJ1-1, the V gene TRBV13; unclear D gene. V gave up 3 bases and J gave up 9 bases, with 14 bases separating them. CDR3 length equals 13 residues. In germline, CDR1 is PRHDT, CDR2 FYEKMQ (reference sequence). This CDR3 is CASSFFQGGKAFF. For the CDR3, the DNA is TGTGCCAGCAGCTTCTTTCAAGGTGGGAAAGCTTTCTTT.

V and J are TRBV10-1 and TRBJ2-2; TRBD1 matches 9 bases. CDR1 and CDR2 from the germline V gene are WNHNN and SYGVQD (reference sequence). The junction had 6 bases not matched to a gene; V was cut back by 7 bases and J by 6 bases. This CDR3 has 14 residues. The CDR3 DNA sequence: TGCGCCAGCAAGCCGGACAGGGGTCCCGGGGAGCTGTTTTTT. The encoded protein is CASKPDRGPGELFF.

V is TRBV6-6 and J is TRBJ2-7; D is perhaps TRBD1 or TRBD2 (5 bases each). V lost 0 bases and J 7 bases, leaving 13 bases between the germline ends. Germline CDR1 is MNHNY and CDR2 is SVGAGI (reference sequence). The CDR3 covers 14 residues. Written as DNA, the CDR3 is TGTGCCAGCAGTTACTCGGGGGAATACGGGGAGCAGTACTTC. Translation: CASSYSGEYGEQYF.

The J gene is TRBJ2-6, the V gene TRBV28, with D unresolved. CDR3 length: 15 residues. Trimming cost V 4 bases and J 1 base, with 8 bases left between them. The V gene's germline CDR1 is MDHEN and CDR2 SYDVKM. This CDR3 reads CASSSLISGANVLTF. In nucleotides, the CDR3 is TGTGCCAGCAGTTCCTTAATTTCTGGGGCCAACGTCCTGACTTTC.

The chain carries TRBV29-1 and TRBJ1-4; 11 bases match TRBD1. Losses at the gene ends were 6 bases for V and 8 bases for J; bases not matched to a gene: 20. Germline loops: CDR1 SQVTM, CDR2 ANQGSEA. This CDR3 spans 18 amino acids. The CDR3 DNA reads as TGCAGCGTACTTTTTGGATGGACAGGGGGCCCCCTGGGAGAAAAACTGTTTTTT. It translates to CSVLFGWTGGPLGEKLFF.

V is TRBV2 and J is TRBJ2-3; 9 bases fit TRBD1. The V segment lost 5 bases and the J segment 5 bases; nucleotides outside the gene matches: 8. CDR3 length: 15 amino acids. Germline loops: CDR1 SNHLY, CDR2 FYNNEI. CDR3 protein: CASSSGTGRLDTQYF. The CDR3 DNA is TGTGCCAGCAGTTCCGGGACAGGGCGTTTAGATACGCAGTATTTT.

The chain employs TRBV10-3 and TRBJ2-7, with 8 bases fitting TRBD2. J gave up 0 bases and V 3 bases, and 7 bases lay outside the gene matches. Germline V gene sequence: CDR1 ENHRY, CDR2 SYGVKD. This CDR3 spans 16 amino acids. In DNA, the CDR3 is TGTGCCATCAGTGAAATGGTAGCGGGAAGCTCCTACGAGCAGTACTTC. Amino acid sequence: CAISEMVAGSSYEQYF.

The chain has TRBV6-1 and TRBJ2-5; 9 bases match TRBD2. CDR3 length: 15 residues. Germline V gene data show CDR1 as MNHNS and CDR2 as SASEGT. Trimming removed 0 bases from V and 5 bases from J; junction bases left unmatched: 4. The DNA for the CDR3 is TGTGCCAGCAGTGAAGCCGGCGGGGGGGACGAGACCCAGTACTTC. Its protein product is CASSEAGGGDETQYF.

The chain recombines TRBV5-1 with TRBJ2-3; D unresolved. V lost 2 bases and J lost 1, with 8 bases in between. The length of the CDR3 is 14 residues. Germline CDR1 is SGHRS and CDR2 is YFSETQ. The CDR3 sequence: CASSLEQRTDTQYF. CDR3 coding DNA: TGCGCCAGCAGCTTAGAACAGCGCACAGATACGCAGTATTTT.

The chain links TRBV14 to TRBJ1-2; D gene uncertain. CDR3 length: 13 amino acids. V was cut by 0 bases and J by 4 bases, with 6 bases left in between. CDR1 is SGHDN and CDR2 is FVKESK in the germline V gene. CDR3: CASSQDVGYGYTF. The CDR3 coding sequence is TGTGCCAGCAGCCAAGATGTGGGCTATGGCTACACCTTC.

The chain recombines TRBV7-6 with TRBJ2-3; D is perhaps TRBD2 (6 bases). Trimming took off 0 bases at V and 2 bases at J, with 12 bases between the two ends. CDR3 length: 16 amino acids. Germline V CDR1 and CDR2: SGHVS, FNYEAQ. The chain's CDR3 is CASSLAGGLNTDTQYF. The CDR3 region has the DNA TGTGCCAGCAGCTTAGCGGGAGGCTTGAACACAGATACGCAGTATTTT.

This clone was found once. In nucleotides, the CDR3 is TGTGCCACCAGTGATAACGGGAGAAGCGCTGAAGCTTTCTTT. Translation: CATSDNGRSAEAFF. The V and J genes are TRBV24-1 and TRBJ1-1; D call uncertain. The V end lost 3 bases, the J end lost 6 bases, and 13 bases lay between the germline ends. The CDR3 has 14 amino acids. The germline V gene encodes CDR1 KGHDR and CDR2 SFDVKD.